A selection of T cell receptor beta chains follows, all from one sample in a study of T cell clonotyping in hematopoietic cell transplantation. TCRdb's table, derived via immunoSEQ multiplex PCR, lists solely in-frame clones and lacks some. In the table there are 60,000 to 75,000 clones, about 93% of which are singletons. Input material: peripheral blood mononuclear cells. These receptors were collected from a man between 45 and 60 years old in good health. Some clones in this sample may be carry-over from other donors' samples. CDR3s include the opening cysteine and the closing phenylalanine or tryptophan. D genes are given only for firm matches. Not all rows give a size; the values are once, few, many and, for expanded clones, a class.

j_call	clone_size	d_call	v_call	cdr3_length	cdr3_aa	cdr3_nt
TRBJ1-4	-	TRBD1	TRBV30	16	CAWSAGTGFTGEKLFF	TGTGCCTGGAGCGCCGGGACAGGGTTTACGGGAGAAAAACTGTTTTTT
TRBJ2-3	-	TRBD2	TRBV30	15	CAWSVGLAVVDTQYF	TGTGCCTGGAGTGTCGGACTAGCGGTAGTAGATACGCAGTATTTT
TRBJ1-2	-	-	TRBV28	15	CASSLYPAARDGYTF	TGTGCCAGCAGTTTGTACCCGGCAGCCCGTGATGGCTACACCTTC
TRBJ1-5	-	TRBD1	TRBV19	13	CASSDRPGQPQHF	TGTGCCAGTTCGGACAGGCCCGGTCAGCCCCAGCATTTT
TRBJ2-3	-	-	TRBV6-6	13	CASSLGWDFPQYF	TGTGCCAGCAGTTTAGGGTGGGACTTCCCGCAGTATTTT
TRBJ2-7	once	TRBD2	TRBV6-5	14	CASSVAGGPVEQYF	TGTGCCAGCAGTGTAGCGGGAGGGCCTGTCGAGCAGTACTTC
TRBJ2-7	-	-	TRBV5-1	14	CASSFSGTSYEQYF	TGCGCCAGCAGCTTCTCCGGGACCTCCTACGAGCAGTACTTC
TRBJ2-1	-	-	TRBV5-1	15	CASSSRGGGPNEQFF	TGCGCCAGCAGCTCAAGGGGTGGGGGTCCGAATGAGCAGTTCTTC
TRBJ2-7	once	TRBD2	TRBV7-2	16	CASSLARAGGLYEQYF	TGTGCCAGCAGCTTAGCGCGGGCGGGGGGGCTGTACGAGCAGTACTTC
TRBJ1-2	-	TRBD1	TRBV6-5	14	CASSPQGGADGYTF	TGTGCCAGCAGTCCACAGGGGGGTGCGGATGGCTACACCTTC
TRBJ2-3	-	TRBD1	TRBV5-1	16	CASSHGQGLSTDTQYF	TGCGCCAGCAGCCACGGACAGGGGCTGAGCACAGATACGCAGTATTTT
TRBJ1-2	-	-	TRBV5-1	14	CASSLDRGSYGYTF	TGCGCCAGCAGTCTGGACAGAGGGAGCTATGGCTACACCTTC
TRBJ2-7	-	TRBD1	TRBV11-2	14	CASSSGQPGDEQYF	TGTGCCAGCAGCTCGGGACAGCCTGGAGATGAGCAGTACTTC
TRBJ1-2	-	-	TRBV19	14	CASSMVLQVDGYTF	TGTGCCAGTAGTATGGTCCTCCAGGTAGATGGCTACACCTTC
TRBJ2-3	-	-	TRBV5-6	14	CASSPDVIADTQYF	TGTGCCAGCAGCCCCGACGTTATCGCAGATACGCAGTATTTT
TRBJ2-1	-	-	TRBV4-1	20	CASSQVLTRAGTMGNNEQFF	TGCGCCAGCAGCCAAGTTTTAACGAGGGCCGGGACAATGGGCAACAATGAGCAGTTCTTC
TRBJ2-1	-	TRBD1	TRBV5-1	12	CASTVTGVEQFF	TGCGCCAGCACTGTTACAGGGGTTGAGCAGTTCTTC
TRBJ2-4	few	-	TRBV6-6	13	CASSYNSENIQYF	TGTGCCAGCAGTTACAACAGCGAGAACATTCAGTACTTC
TRBJ1-1	-	-	TRBV7-3	12	CASSPGPGEAFF	TGTGCCAGCAGCCCCGGCCCGGGTGAGGCTTTCTTT
TRBJ1-1	once	-	TRBV25-1	14	CASSEPRGLTEAFF	TGTGCCAGCAGTGAACCCAGGGGTCTCACTGAAGCTTTCTTT
TRBJ1-2	-	TRBD1	TRBV28	13	CASIKGGDYGYTF	TGTGCCAGCATCAAAGGGGGCGACTATGGCTACACCTTC
TRBJ2-1	-	-	TRBV2	13	CASSGQGGDEQFF	TGTGCCAGCAGTGGGCAGGGGGGCGATGAGCAGTTCTTC
TRBJ2-7	-	-	TRBV6-6	13	CASSTQASPPQYF	TGTGCCAGCAGCACACAGGCTTCTCCCCCTCAGTACTTC
TRBJ1-1	-	-	TRBV7-9	14	CASSFPDRNAEAFF	TGTGCCAGCAGCTTTCCAGATCGTAACGCTGAAGCTTTCTTT
TRBJ2-3	once	-	TRBV6-1	14	CASSSGYLTDTQYF	TGTGCCAGCTCCTCCGGGTACCTCACAGATACGCAGTATTTT
TRBJ1-1	-	-	TRBV7-2	13	CASSFKGDTEAFF	TGTGCCAGCAGCTTTAAGGGGGACACTGAAGCTTTCTTT
TRBJ2-3	-	-	TRBV5-8	19	CASTPLGGPQGMRGDTQYF	TGTGCCAGCACTCCACTCGGGGGGCCACAGGGAATGAGGGGAGATACGCAGTATTTT
TRBJ1-1	-	-	TRBV2	13	CASRHPRTVEAFF	TGTGCCAGCAGGCACCCCCGGACAGTTGAAGCTTTCTTT
TRBJ1-5	-	-	TRBV4-3	11	CASLKNQPQHF	TGCGCCTCCTTGAAAAATCAGCCCCAGCATTTT